Following are 5 T cell receptor beta chains from one sample sequenced in a study of patients and donors after allogeneic stem cell transplantation. From the RT-PCR reads, TCRdb called clonotypes with MiXCR, one entry per CDR3 protein. The sample consists of 920,000 or so distinct CDR3 sequences, approximately 19% of them appearing once. The sample comprised blood, either unsorted or a sorted T cell fraction (not recorded which). These receptors all come from a human donor who was either an allogeneic HSCT recipient or a stem cell or donor lymphocyte infusion donor (not recorded which). It is not recorded whose cells these are; they may come from a transplant donor.

J is TRBJ2-5 and V is TRBV5-1; D possibly corresponds to TRBD2 (6 bases). This CDR3 is built from 14 residues. Germline V gene sequence: CDR1 SGHRS, CDR2 YFSETQ. V lost 4 bases and J lost 7, with 17 bases in between. The CDR3 sequence: CASSLRDSSATQYF. The CDR3 nucleotides are TGCGCCAGCAGCCTCCGGGACTCATCCGCGACCCAGTACTTC.

The rearrangement links TRBV29-1 to TRBJ2-7; D might be TRBD2 (5 bases). Between the trimmed V and J ends, which lost 5 bases and 2 bases, there was a span of 10 bases. Germline values: CDR1 SQVTM, CDR2 ANQGSEA. CDR3 length: 12 amino acids. CDR3 region: CSVITGTYEQYF. The CDR3 DNA reads as TGCAGCGTTATAACCGGGACCTACGAGCAGTACTTC.

This clonotype has a count of ten or more. V usage is TRBV29-1 and J usage is TRBJ2-5; D not certain. The CDR3 is 11 residues long. Germline-derived CDR1 and CDR2 are SQVTM and ANQGSEA. Trimming removed 8 bases at V and 4 bases at J, with 11 bases between. The CDR3 region is CSSRLGETQYF. CDR3 nucleotides: TGCAGCTCCCGGTTGGGAGAGACCCAGTACTTC.

The rearrangement uses TRBV27 and TRBJ1-1, with a weak D call TRBD1 (6 bases). The CDR3 is 13 residues long. CDR1 MNHEY and CDR2 SMNVEV come from the germline V gene (reference sequence). Trimming removed 6 bases at V and 8 bases at J, with 16 bases between. CDR3 in DNA: TGTGCCAGCAGCTCCCTTGGGGGGCGAGAAGCTTTCTTT. This translates into CASSSLGGREAFF.

This clonotype was picked up a small number of times. The chain couples TRBV7-6 to TRBJ2-3; possibly TRBD2 for D (6 bases). Trimming shortened V by 5 bases and J by 2 bases, and 14 bases separated the two germline ends. The CDR3 contains 15 residues. The germline gives CDR1 SGHVS, CDR2 FNYEAQ. CDR3 nucleotides: TGTGCCAGCAGCGTACGGGGGACCTTCACAGATACGCAGTATTTT. Its translation is CASSVRGTFTDTQYF.